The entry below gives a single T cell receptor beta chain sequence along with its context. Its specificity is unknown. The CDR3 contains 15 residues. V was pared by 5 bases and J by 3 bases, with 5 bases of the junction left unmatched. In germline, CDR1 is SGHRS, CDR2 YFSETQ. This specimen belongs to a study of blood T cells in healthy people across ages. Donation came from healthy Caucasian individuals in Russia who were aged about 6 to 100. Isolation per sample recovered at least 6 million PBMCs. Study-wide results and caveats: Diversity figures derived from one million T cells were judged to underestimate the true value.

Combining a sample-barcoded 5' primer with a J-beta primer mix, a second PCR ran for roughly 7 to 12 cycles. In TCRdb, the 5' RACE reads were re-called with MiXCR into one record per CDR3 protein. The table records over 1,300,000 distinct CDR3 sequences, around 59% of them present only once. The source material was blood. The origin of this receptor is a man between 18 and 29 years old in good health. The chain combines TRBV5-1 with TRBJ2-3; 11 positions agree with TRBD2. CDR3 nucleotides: TGCGCCAGCAGGACTAGCGGGGTGGCAACAGATACGCAGTATTTT. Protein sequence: CASRTSGVATDTQYF.